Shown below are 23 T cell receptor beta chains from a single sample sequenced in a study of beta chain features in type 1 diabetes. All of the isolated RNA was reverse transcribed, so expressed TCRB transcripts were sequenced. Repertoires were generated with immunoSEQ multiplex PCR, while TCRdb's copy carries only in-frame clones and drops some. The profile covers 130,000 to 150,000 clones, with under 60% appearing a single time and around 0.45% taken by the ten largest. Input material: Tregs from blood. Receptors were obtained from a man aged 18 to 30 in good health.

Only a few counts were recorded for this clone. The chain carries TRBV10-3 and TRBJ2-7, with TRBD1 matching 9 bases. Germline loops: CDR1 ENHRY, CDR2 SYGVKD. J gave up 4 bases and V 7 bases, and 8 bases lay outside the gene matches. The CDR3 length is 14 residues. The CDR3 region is CAIKLGQGDYEQYF. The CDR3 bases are TGTGCCATCAAACTGGGACAGGGAGATTACGAGCAGTACTTC.

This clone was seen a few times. DNA of the CDR3: TGTGCCAGCAGCTTGGCCATTGGACAGGGGGCGCGTTATGGCTACACCTTC. Protein: CASSLAIGQGARYGYTF. The chain joins TRBV5-4 to TRBJ1-2; TRBD1 matches at 11 bases. In germline, CDR1 is SGHNT, CDR2 YYREEE (reference sequence). CDR3 length: 17 amino acids. The trim removed 0 bases at V and 5 bases at J, leaving 9 bases unmatched.

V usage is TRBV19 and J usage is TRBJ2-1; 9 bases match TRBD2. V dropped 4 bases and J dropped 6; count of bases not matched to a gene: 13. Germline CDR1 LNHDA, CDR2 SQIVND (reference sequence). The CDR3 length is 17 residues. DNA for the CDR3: TGTGCCAGTAGTACCCGTGTGGGCAGAGCGGGAGGCAATGAGCAGTTCTTC. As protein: CASSTRVGRAGGNEQFF.

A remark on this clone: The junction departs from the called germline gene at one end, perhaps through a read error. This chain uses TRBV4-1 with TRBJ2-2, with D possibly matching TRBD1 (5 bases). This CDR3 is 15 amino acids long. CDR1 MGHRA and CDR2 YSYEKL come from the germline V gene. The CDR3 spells CASSQEAQATGELFF. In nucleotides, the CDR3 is TGTGCCAGCAGCCAAGAGGCACAGGCAACCGGGGAGCTGTTTTTT.

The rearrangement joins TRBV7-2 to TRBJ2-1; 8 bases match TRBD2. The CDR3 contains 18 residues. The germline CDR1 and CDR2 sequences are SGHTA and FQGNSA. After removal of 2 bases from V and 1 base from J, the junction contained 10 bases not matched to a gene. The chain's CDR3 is CASSLIPLAGASYNEQFF. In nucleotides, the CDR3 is TGTGCCAGCAGCTTAATCCCCCTAGCGGGCGCATCCTACAATGAGCAGTTCTTC.

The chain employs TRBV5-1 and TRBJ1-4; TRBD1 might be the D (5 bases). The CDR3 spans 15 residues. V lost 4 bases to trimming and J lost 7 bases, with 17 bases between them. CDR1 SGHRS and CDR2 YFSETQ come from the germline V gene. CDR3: CASSGGTSEGEKLFF. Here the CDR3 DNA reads TGCGCCAGCAGCGGGGGGACTTCAGAAGGTGAAAAACTGTTTTTT.

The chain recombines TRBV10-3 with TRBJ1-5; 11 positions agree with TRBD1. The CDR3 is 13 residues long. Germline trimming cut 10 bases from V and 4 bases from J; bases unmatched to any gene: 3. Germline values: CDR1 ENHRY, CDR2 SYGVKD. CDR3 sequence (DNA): TGTGCCACCAGGGACAGGGGGAATCAGCCCCAGCATTTT. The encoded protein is CATRDRGNQPQHF.

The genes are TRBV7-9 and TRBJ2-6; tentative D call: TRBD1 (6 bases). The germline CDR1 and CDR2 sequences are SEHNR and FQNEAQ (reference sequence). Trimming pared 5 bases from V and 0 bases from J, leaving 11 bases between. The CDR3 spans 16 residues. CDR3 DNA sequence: TGTGCCAGCAGCCCGTGGACAGCCTCTGGGGCCAACGTCCTGACTTTC. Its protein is CASSPWTASGANVLTF.

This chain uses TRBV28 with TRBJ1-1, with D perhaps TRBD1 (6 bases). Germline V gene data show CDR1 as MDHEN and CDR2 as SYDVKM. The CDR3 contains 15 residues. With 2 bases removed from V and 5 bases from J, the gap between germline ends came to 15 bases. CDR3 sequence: CASSLIRGGETEAFF. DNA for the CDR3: TGTGCCAGCAGTTTAATCAGGGGAGGGGAGACTGAAGCTTTCTTT.

The chain's CDR3 is CASSRLAVTGELFF. DNA for the CDR3: TGTGCCAGCAGTAGACTAGCGGTCACCGGGGAGCTGTTTTTT. The rearrangement joins TRBV6-5 to TRBJ2-2, with 9 bases that match TRBD2. CDR3 length equals 14 residues. V was clipped by 5 bases and J by 4 bases; unmatched bases: 2. Germline CDR1 reads MNHEY; CDR2 reads SVGAGI.

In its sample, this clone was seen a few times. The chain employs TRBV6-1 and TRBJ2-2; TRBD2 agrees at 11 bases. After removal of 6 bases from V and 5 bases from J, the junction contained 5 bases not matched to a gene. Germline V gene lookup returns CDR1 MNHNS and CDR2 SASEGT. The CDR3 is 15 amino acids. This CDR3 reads CASSATSGATGELFF. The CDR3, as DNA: TGTGCCAGCAGCGCGACTAGCGGGGCGACCGGGGAGCTGTTTTTT.

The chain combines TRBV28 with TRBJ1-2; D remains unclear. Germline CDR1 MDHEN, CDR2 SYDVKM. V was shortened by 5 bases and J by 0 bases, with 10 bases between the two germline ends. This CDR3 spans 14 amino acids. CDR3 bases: TGTGCCAGCAGTCCCCACACCTCTAACTATGGCTACACCTTC. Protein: CASSPHTSNYGYTF.

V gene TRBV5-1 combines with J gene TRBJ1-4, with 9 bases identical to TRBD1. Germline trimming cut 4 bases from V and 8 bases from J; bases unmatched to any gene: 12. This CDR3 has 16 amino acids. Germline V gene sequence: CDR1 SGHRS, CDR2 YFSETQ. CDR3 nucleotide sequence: TGCGCCAGCAGCCCAGAGAGGGACAGGGTATGGGAAAAACTGTTTTTT. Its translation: CASSPERDRVWEKLFF.

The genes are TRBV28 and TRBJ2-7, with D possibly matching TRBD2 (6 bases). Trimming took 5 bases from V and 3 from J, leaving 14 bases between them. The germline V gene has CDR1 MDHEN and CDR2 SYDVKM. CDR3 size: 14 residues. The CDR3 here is CASSPTGSSYEQYF. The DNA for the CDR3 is TGTGCCAGCAGTCCGACCGGGAGCAGCTACGAGCAGTACTTC.

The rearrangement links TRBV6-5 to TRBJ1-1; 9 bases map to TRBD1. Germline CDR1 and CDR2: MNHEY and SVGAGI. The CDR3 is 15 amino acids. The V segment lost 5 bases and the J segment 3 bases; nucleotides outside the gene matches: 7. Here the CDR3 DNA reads TGTGCCAGCAGTCTGGACAGGGGAGGGGACACTGAAGCTTTCTTT. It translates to CASSLDRGGDTEAFF.

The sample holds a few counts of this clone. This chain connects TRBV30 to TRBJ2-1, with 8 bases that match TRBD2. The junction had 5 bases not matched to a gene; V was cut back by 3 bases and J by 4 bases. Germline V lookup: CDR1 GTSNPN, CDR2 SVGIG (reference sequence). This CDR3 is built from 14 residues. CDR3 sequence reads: CAWSGGAFYNEQFF. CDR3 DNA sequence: TGTGCCTGGAGCGGGGGGGCCTTTTACAATGAGCAGTTCTTC.

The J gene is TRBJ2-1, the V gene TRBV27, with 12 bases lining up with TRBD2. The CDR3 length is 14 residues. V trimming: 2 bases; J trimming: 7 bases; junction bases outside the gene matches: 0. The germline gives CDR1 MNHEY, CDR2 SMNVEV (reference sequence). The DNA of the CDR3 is TGTGCCAGCAGTTTAGGGACTAGCGGGAATGAGCAGTTCTTC. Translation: CASSLGTSGNEQFF.

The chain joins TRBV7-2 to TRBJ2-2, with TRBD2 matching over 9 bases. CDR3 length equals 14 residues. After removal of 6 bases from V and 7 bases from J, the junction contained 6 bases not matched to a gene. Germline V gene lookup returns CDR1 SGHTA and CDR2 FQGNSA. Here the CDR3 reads CASRIAGAYGELFF. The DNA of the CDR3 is TGTGCCAGCAGAATAGCGGGAGCTTACGGGGAGCTGTTTTTT.

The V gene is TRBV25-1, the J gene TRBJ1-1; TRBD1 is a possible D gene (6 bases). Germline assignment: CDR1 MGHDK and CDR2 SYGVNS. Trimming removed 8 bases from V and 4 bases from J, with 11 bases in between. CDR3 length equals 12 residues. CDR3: CASLRGGTEAFF. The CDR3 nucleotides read TGTGCCAGCCTTAGGGGGGGCACTGAAGCTTTCTTT.

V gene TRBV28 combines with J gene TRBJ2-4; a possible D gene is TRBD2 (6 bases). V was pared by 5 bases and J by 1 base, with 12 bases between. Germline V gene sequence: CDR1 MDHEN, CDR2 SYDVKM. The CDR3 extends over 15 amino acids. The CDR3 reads CASSPRGWAKNIQYF. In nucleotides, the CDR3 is TGTGCCAGCAGTCCCCGGGGGTGGGCCAAAAACATTCAGTACTTC.

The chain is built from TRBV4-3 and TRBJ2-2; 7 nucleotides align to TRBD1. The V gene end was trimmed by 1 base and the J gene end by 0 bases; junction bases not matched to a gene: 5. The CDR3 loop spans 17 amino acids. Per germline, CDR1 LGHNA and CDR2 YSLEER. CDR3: CASSQVRGTANTGELFF. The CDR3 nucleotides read TGCGCCAGCAGCCAAGTAAGGGGGACAGCGAACACCGGGGAGCTGTTTTTT.

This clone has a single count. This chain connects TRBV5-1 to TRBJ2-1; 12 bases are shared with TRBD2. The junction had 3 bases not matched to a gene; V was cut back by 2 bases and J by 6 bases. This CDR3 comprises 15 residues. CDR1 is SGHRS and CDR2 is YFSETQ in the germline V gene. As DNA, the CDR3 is TGCGCCAGCAGCTTAGGACTAGCGGGGCTCAATGAGCAGTTCTTC. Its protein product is CASSLGLAGLNEQFF.

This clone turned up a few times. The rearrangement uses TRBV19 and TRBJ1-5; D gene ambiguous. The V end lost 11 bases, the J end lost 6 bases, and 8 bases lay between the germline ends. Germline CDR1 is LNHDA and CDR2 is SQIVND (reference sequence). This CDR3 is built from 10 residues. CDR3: CAYSRQPQHF. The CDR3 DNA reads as TGTGCCTACTCGCGTCAGCCCCAGCATTTT.